This T cell receptor beta chain was profiled in a study of blood T cell repertoires in COVID-19. Study-level background: COVID-19 samples collected from the United States, Italy and Spain covered acute and convalescent phases. Sources were T cells, B-cell-depleted T cells, or PBMCs; the material itself was cDNA or gDNA.

Authors' data handling: Using reference gene primer amplification, nucleated cell counts were estimated. Data came from immunoSEQ multiplex PCR; TCRdb stores just in-frame clones and leaves some out. The V and J calls and clone size come from that table; D and trimming were worked out from the DNA. Of roughly 100,000 clones in the sample, roughly 87% are singletons; the top ten hold about 15%. Germline V gene data show CDR1 as MNHEY and CDR2 as SVGAGI. This CDR3 is built from 13 residues. V was cut by 6 bases and J by 6 bases, with 14 bases left in between. The V gene is TRBV6-5, the J gene TRBJ1-2; tentative D call: TRBD1 (6 bases). The sequence derives from an elderly woman in a cohort sampled during active COVID-19. The specimen sequenced was peripheral blood. The CDR3 reads CASSLQGFDGYTF. Written as DNA, the CDR3 is TGTGCCAGCAGCCTACAGGGTTTCGATGGCTACACCTTC.